The clone carrying this T cell receptor (beta chain) was detected a few times. No antigen is known for it. TCRdb recomputed calls from the RACE reads with MiXCR, one row per CDR3 protein. Of 100,000 or so distinct CDR3 sequences in the sample, approximately 10% are singletons; the top ten hold 2.2%. This specimen comes from a study of human T cells and chemical hapten exposure. Study summary: Each patch test put 0.01% DPC on the upper back, and results were read at 6 days.

Broader study findings: Sensitizing with DPC caused no change in TCRs above 1 in 1000 frequency.

The V gene's germline CDR1 is MNHEY and CDR2 SVGAGI. Deletions cut 0 bases from V and 6 bases from J, with 13 bases between. CDR3 length: 15 amino acids. The time point here: patch test 2, 6 weeks after DPC sensitization. Treatment of the sample: therapeutic diphenylcyclopropenone sensitization with weekly scalp DPC. This specimen consisted of whole blood, obtained in connection with sensitization to the hapten diphenylcyclopropenone (DPC). J is TRBJ2-3 and V is TRBV6-5; no definite D call. This TCR derives from a man aged 40-49 years with alopecia areata. Some clones in this sample may be carry-over from other donors' samples. For the CDR3, the DNA is TGTGCCAGCAGTTACTCAAGGTCCTTTACGGATACGCAGTATTTT. This sequence encodes CASSYSRSFTDTQYF.